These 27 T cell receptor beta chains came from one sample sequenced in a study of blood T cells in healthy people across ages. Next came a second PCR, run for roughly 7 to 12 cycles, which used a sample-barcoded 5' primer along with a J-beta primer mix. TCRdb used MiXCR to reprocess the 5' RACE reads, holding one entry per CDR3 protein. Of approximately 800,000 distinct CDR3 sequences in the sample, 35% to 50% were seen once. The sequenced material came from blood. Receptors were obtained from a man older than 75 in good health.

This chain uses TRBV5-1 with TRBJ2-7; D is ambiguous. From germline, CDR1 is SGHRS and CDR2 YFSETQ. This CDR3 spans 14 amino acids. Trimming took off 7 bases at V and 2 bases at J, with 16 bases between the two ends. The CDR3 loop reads CASQAIVGPYEQYF. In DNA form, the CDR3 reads TGCGCCAGCCAAGCCATAGTAGGACCCTACGAGCAGTACTTC.

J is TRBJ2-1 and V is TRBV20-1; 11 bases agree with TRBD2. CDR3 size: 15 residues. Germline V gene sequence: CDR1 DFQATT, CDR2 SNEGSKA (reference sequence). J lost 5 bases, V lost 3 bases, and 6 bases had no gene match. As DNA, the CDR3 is TGCAGTGCTAGCTTTACTAGCGGGGGAAACAATGAGCAGTTCTTC. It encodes CSASFTSGGNNEQFF.

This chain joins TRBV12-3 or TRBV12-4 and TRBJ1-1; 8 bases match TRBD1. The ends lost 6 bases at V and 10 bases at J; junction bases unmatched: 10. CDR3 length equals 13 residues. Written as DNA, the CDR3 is TGTGCCAGCAGATTGACAGGGGAATCTCTAGCTTTCTTT. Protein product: CASRLTGESLAFF.

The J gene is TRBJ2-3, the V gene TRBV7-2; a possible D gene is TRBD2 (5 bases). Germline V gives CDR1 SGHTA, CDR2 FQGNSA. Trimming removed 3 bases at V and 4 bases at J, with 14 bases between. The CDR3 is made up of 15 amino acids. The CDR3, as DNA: TGTGCCAGCAGCTTCCTCGGAGGTGGGGCAGATACGCAGTATTTT. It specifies CASSFLGGGADTQYF.

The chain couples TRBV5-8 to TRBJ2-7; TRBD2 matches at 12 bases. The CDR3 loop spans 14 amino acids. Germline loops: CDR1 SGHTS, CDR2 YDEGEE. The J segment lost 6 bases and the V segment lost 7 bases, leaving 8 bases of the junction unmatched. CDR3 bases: TGTGCCAGCGCAGGGAGGGGACTAGCGGGCGAGCAGTACTTC. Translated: CASAGRGLAGEQYF.

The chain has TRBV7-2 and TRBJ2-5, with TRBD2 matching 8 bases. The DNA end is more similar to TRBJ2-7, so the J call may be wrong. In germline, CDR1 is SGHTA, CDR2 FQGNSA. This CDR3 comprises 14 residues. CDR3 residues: CASSNGLASDEQYF. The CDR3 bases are TGTGCCAGCAGCAATGGACTAGCTAGTGACGAGCAGTACTTC.

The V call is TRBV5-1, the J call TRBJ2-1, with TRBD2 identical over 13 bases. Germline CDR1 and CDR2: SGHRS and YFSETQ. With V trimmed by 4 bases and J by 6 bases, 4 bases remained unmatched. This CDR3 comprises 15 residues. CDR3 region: CASSLTSGGANEQFF. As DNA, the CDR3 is TGCGCCAGCAGCCTAACTAGCGGGGGGGCCAATGAGCAGTTCTTC. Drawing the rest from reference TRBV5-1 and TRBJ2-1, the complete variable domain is KAGVTQTPRYLIKTRGQQVTLSCSPISGHRSVSWYQQTPGQGLQFLFEYFSETQRNKGNFPGRFSGRQFSNSRSEMNVSTLELGDSALYLCASSLTSGGANEQFFGPGTRLTVL.

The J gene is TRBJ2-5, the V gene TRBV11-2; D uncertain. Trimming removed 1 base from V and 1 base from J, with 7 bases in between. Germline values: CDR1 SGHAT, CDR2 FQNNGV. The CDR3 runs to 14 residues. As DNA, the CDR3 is TGTGCCAGCAGCTTAGCAGAAGTCCAAGAGACCCAGTACTTC. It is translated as CASSLAEVQETQYF.

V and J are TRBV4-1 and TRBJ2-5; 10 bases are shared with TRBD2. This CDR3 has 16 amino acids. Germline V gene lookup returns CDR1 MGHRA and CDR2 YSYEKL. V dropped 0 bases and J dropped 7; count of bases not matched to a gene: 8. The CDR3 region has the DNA TGCGCCAGCAGCCAAGACGTAGCGGGAGGTTCAGGGACCCAGTACTTC. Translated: CASSQDVAGGSGTQYF.

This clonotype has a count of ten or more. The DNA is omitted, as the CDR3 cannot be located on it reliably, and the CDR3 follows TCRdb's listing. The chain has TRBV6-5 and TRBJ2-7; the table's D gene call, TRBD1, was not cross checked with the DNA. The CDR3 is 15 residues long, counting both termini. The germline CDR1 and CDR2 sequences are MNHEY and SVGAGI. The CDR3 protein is CASSRAGQKPYEQYF.

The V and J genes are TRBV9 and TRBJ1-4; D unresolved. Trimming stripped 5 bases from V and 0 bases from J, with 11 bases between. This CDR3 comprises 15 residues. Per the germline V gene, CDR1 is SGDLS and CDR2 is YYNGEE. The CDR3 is CASSFGEATNEKLFF. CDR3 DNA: TGTGCCAGCAGTTTTGGAGAAGCAACTAATGAAAAACTGTTTTTT.

The CDR3 reads CATTDSDRYEQYF. The CDR3 coding sequence is TGTGCCACCACGGACTCGGACCGCTACGAGCAGTACTTC. This chain connects TRBV10-3 to TRBJ2-7, with D tentatively TRBD2 (5 bases). The CDR3 has 13 residues. Trimming stripped 10 bases from V and 3 bases from J, with 16 bases between. Germline CDR1 is ENHRY and CDR2 is SYGVKD.

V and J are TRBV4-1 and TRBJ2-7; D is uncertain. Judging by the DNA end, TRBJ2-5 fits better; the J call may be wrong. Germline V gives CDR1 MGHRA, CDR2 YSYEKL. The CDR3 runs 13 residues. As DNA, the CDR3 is TGCGCCAGCAGCCCCCTCGACCCCCCGACCCAGTACTTC. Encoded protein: CASSPLDPPTQYF.

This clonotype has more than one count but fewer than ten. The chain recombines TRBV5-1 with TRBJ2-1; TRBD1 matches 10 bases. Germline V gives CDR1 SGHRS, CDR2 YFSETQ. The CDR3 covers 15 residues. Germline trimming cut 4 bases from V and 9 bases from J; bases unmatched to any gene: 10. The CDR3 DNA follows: TGCGCCAGCAGCCGCCCGGGACAGGGGCTGGGTGAGCAGTTCTTC. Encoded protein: CASSRPGQGLGEQFF.

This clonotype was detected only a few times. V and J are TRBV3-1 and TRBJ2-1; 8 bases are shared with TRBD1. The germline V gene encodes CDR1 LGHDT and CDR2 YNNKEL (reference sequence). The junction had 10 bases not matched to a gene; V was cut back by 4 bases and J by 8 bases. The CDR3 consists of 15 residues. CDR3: CASSLQGQGSYEQFF. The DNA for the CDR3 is TGTGCCAGCAGCCTTCAAGGACAGGGTTCCTATGAGCAGTTCTTC.

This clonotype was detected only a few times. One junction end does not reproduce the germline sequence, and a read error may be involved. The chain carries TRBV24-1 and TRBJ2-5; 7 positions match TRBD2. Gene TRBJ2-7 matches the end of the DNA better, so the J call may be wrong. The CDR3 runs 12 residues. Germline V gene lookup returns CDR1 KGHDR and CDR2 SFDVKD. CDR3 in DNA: TGTGCTACCAGTGATTTAGCGGGCGAGCAGTACTTC. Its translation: CATSDLAGEQYF.

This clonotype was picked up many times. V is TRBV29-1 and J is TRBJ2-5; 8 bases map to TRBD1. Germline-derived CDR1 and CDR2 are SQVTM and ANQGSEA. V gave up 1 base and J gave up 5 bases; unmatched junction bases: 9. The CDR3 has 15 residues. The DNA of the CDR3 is TGCAGCGTTGAAGGGGGGCAGGGGGCCCGGGAGACCCAGTACTTC. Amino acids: CSVEGGQGARETQYF.

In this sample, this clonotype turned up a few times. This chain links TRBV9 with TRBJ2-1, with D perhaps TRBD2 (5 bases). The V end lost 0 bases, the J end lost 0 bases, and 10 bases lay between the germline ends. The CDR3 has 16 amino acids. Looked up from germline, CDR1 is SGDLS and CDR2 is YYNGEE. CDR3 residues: CASSVDSGFSYNEQFF. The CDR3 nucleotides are TGTGCCAGCAGCGTAGACAGCGGCTTCTCCTACAATGAGCAGTTCTTC.

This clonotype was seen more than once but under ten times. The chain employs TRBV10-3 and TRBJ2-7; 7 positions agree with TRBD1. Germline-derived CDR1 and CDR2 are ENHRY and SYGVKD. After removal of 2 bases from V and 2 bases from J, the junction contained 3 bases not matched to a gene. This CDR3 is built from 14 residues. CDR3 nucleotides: TGTGCCATCAGTGAGAAAGGACAGGCCTACGAGCAGTACTTC. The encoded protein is CAISEKGQAYEQYF.

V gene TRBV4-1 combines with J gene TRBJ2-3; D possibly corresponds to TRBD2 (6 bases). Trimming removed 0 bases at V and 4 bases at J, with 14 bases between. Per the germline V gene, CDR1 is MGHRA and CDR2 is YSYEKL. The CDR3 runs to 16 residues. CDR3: CASSQDSGKDADTQYF. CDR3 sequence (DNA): TGCGCCAGCAGCCAAGATAGCGGTAAAGATGCAGATACGCAGTATTTT.

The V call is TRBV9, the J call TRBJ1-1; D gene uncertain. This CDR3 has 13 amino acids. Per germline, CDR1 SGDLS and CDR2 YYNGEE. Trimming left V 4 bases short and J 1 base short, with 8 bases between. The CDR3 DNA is TGTGCCAGCAGCACTGATGGGAACACTGAAGCTTTCTTT. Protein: CASSTDGNTEAFF.

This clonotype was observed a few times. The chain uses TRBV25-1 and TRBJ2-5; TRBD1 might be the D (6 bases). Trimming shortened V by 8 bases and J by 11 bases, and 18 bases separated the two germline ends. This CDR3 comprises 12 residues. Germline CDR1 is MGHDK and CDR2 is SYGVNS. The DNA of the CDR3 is TGTGCCAGCCAGGGACAAAACCATCCGCAGTACTTC. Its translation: CASQGQNHPQYF.

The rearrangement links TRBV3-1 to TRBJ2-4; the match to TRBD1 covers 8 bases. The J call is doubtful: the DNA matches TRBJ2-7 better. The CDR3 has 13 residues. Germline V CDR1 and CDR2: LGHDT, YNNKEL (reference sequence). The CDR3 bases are TGTGCCAGCAGCGGACAGGGCCAATACGAGCAGTACTTC. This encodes CASSGQGQYEQYF.

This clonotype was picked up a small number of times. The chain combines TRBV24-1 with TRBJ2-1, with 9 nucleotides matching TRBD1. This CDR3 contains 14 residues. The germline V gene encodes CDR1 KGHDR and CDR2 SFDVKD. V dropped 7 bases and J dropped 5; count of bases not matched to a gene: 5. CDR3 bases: TGTGCCACCAGAGGGACAGGGAACCACAATGAGCAGTTCTTC. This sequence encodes CATRGTGNHNEQFF.

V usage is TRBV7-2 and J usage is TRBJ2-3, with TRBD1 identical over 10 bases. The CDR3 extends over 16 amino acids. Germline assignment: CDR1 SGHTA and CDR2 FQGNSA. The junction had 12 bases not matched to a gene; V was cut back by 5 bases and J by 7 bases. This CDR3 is CASSPSVTGGTHTQYF. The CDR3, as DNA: TGTGCCAGCAGCCCTAGTGTGACAGGGGGCACCCATACGCAGTATTTT.

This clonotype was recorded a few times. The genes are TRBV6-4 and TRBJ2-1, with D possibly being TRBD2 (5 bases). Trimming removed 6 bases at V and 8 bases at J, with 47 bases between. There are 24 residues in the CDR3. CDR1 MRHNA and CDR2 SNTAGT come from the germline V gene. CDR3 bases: TGTGCCAGCAGCCAGAGTACCACCCAACCCTATTCAGACCGTCGGCTGCGAGGGCCTGATGAGCAGTTCTTC. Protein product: CASSQSTTQPYSDRRLRGPDEQFF.

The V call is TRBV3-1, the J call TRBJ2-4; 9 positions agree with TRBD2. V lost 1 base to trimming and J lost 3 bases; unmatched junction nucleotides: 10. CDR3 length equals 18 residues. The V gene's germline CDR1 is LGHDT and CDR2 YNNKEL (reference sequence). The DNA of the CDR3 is TGTGCCAGCAGCCAAGCGGGTGCGGGAGGGCCTAGCAAAAACATTCAGTACTTC. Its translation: CASSQAGAGGPSKNIQYF.